Presented here are 30 T cell receptor beta chains from one specimen sequenced in a study of T cell responses to AZD1222 COVID-19 vaccine. Sequencing was performed with immunoSEQ multiplex PCR; in TCRdb, only in-frame clones are kept and a portion is missing. The top ten hold 7.5% to 8% of the sample, which has approximately 140,000 clones, about 89% seen once. The sample consisted of peripheral blood, taken 28 days after the second dose of the MenACWY control vaccine. The receptors here all came from an adult who received the MenACWY meningococcal vaccine as a control.

Only one count was recorded for this clone. The chain is built from TRBV28 and TRBJ2-1; D tentatively fits TRBD1 or TRBD2 (7 bases each). From germline, CDR1 is MDHEN and CDR2 SYDVKM. V lost 4 bases and J 1 base, leaving 14 bases between the germline ends. The CDR3 totals 16 residues. The CDR3 DNA reads as TGTGCCAGCAGTTCCCCCCAGGGGGGGTCCTACAATGAGCAGTTCTTC. It specifies CASSSPQGGSYNEQFF.

The J gene is TRBJ1-4, the V gene TRBV28, with TRBD1 matching over 9 bases. There are 15 residues in the CDR3. Trimming took 1 base from V and 8 from J; bases not matched to a gene: 5. In germline, CDR1 is MDHEN, CDR2 SYDVKM. For the CDR3, the DNA is TGTGCCAGCAGTTTATTCGGGACAGGGCGGGAAAAACTGTTTTTT. It translates to CASSLFGTGREKLFF.

The chain links TRBV19 to TRBJ2-2, with D maybe TRBD1 (5 bases). Between the trimmed V and J ends, which lost 8 bases and 0 bases, there was a span of 13 bases. Germline V gives CDR1 LNHDA, CDR2 SQIVND (reference sequence). The CDR3 length is 15 residues. CDR3 nucleotides: TGTGCCAGTGCCCCTGGGGCCTCGAACACCGGGGAGCTGTTTTTT. It yields the protein CASAPGASNTGELFF.

V is TRBV5-1 and J is TRBJ2-5, with 9 bases matching TRBD2. The CDR3 has 15 amino acids. Germline V gene data show CDR1 as SGHRS and CDR2 as YFSETQ. V lost 0 bases, J lost 5 bases, and 5 bases stayed unmatched. The CDR3 spells CASSLVAGVRETQYF. CDR3 nucleotide sequence: TGCGCCAGCAGCTTGGTAGCGGGAGTTCGGGAGACCCAGTACTTC.

The rearrangement uses TRBV7-2 and TRBJ2-7; TRBD1 or TRBD2 may be the D gene (6 bases each). This CDR3 is built from 16 residues. Germline CDR1 SGHTA, CDR2 FQGNSA. V was trimmed by 4 bases and J by 7 bases, leaving 23 bases between them. The CDR3 loop is CASSSHPGVNQGEQYF. As DNA, the CDR3 is TGTGCCAGCAGCTCTCACCCGGGGGTGAATCAGGGGGAGCAGTACTTC.

The CDR3: CASSGPLGGGDNSPLHF. In DNA form, the CDR3 reads TGTGCCAGCAGCGGACCTCTGGGCGGGGGAGATAATTCACCCCTCCACTTT. This sequence joins TRBV7-9 and TRBJ1-6, with D perhaps TRBD1 (5 bases). From germline, CDR1 is SEHNR and CDR2 FQNEAQ (reference sequence). V lost 5 bases and J lost 5, with 19 bases in between. The CDR3 sequence is 17 residues long.

This sequence joins TRBV28 and TRBJ2-6; D unresolved. The length of the CDR3 is 15 residues. Trimming took off 10 bases at V and 2 bases at J, with 15 bases between the two ends. Per the germline V gene, CDR1 is MDHEN and CDR2 is SYDVKM. The chain's CDR3 is CATETRNPGANVLTF. The CDR3 DNA is TGTGCCACCGAGACACGGAACCCTGGGGCCAACGTCCTGACTTTC.

The V gene is TRBV7-9, the J gene TRBJ2-5; maybe TRBD2 (6 bases). This CDR3 region has 17 residues. V dropped 3 bases and J dropped 5 bases, with 22 bases sitting between them. Germline values: CDR1 SEHNR, CDR2 FQNEAQ (reference sequence). CDR3 in DNA: TGTGCCAGCAGCTTGGGTGGACTACAAGGGACGGGGGAGACCCAGTACTTC. Its protein product is CASSLGGLQGTGETQYF.

The chain recombines TRBV10-2 with TRBJ2-3, with D unclear. CDR1 is WSHSY and CDR2 is SAAADI in the germline V gene. The CDR3 is made up of 13 amino acids. The germline V and J ends were trimmed by 5 bases and 6 bases, with 12 bases remaining between them. CDR3 bases: TGCGCCAGCAGTTTAGTGCTTTCCGATACGCAGTATTTT. Translating gives CASSLVLSDTQYF.

The chain joins TRBV30 to TRBJ2-1; 10 nucleotides agree with TRBD2. This CDR3 contains 15 residues. The J segment lost 5 bases and the V segment lost 0 bases, leaving 4 bases of the junction unmatched. Per germline, CDR1 GTSNPN and CDR2 SVGIG (reference sequence). The CDR3 loop is CAWSVVAGGHNEQFF. CDR3 nucleotides: TGTGCCTGGAGTGTAGTAGCGGGGGGCCACAATGAGCAGTTCTTC.

This CDR3 is CASSPPPSGNTIYF. The CDR3 bases are TGTGCCAGCTCACCACCGCCGTCTGGAAACACCATATATTTT. The V call is TRBV18, the J call TRBJ1-3, with no clear D. The germline gives CDR1 KGHSH, CDR2 LQKENI. The CDR3 covers 14 residues. The V end lost 0 bases, the J end lost 1 base, and 4 bases lay between the germline ends.

This chain uses TRBV7-2 with TRBJ1-3; TRBD1 matches 8 bases. Germline V lookup: CDR1 SGHTA, CDR2 FQGNSA. V trimming: 0 bases; J trimming: 5 bases; junction bases outside the gene matches: 3. The CDR3 consists of 15 residues. CDR3 amino acids: CASSLAGQARNTIYF. The CDR3 coding sequence is TGTGCCAGCAGCTTAGCGGGACAGGCACGAAACACCATATATTTT.

This clone was recorded a few times. V usage is TRBV4-3 and J usage is TRBJ1-3; TRBD1 might be the D (6 bases). The CDR3 consists of 16 residues. Germline assignment: CDR1 LGHNA and CDR2 YSLEER. The V end was cut by 0 bases, the J end by 3 bases, with 12 bases between. DNA of the CDR3: TGCGCCAGCAGCCAAGATCCTGGGGGCAGTGGAAACACCATATATTTT. This sequence encodes CASSQDPGGSGNTIYF.

This sequence joins TRBV2 and TRBJ2-1, with 7 bases identical to TRBD1. CDR3 size: 13 residues. The V segment lost 7 bases and the J segment 5 bases; nucleotides outside the gene matches: 5. Germline lookup yields CDR1 SNHLY and CDR2 FYNNEI. CDR3 in amino acids: CASKGATHNEQFF. The CDR3 nucleotides are TGTGCCAGCAAGGGGGCGACCCACAATGAGCAGTTCTTC.

This chain links TRBV5-1 with TRBJ2-3, with D perhaps matching TRBD1 (6 bases). The germline V gene encodes CDR1 SGHRS and CDR2 YFSETQ. The ends were cut back, 0 bases at V and 2 bases at J, with 10 bases in the middle. There are 15 residues in the CDR3. CDR3 DNA sequence: TGCGCCAGCAGCTTGGAGGACAGATACACAGATACGCAGTATTTT. Translation: CASSLEDRYTDTQYF.

The chain is built from TRBV19 and TRBJ1-6; TRBD1 aligns across 7 bases. This CDR3 is 15 amino acids long. The germline gives CDR1 LNHDA, CDR2 SQIVND (reference sequence). V was pared by 5 bases and J by 13 bases, with 14 bases of the junction left unmatched. The CDR3 spells CASSPSPGTVSPLHF. The CDR3 DNA follows: TGTGCCAGTAGTCCTAGTCCCGGGACAGTTTCGCCCCTCCACTTT.

The CDR3 coding sequence is TGTGCCAGCAGCTTAGACCCGGGACTCCAAGGAGAGACCCAGTACTTC. Translation gives CASSLDPGLQGETQYF. V and J are TRBV11-1 and TRBJ2-5; maybe TRBD2 (6 bases). The germline gives CDR1 SGHAT, CDR2 FQDESV (reference sequence). The CDR3 is 16 amino acids. V gave up 1 base and J gave up 4 bases, with 16 bases separating them.

This clone has only one observation. The junction departs from germline at one end; a sequencing error may be responsible. The V and J genes are TRBV12-3 or TRBV12-4 and TRBJ2-5, with D possibly being TRBD1 (6 bases). This CDR3 comprises 13 residues. The CDR3 DNA is TGTGCCAGCAGTCCTCGGACAGCATCCTTTAGGCACTTC. It specifies CASSPRTASFRHF.

This sequence joins TRBV5-6 and TRBJ1-3, with D uncertain. Trimming stripped 4 bases from V and 2 bases from J, with 4 bases between. From germline, CDR1 is SGHDT and CDR2 YYEEEE. This CDR3 has 12 residues. CDR3 in amino acids: CASSRTGNTIYF. The CDR3 DNA reads as TGTGCCAGCAGCCGTACTGGAAACACCATATATTTT.

This clone was seen just once. This rearrangement joins TRBV2 to TRBJ2-5, with D tentatively TRBD1 or TRBD2 (5 bases each). The CDR3 covers 13 residues. With 7 bases removed from V and 3 bases from J, the gap between germline ends came to 12 bases. Looked up from germline, CDR1 is SNHLY and CDR2 is FYNNEI. The CDR3 is CASTGAREETQYF. The CDR3 bases are TGTGCCAGCACCGGGGCCAGGGAAGAGACCCAGTACTTC. Full variable domain (remainder filled in from reference TRBV2 and TRBJ2-5): EPEVTQTPSHQVTQMGQEVILRCVPISNHLYFYWYRQILGQKVEFLVSFYNNEISEKSEIFDDQFSVERPDGSNFTLKIRSTKLEDSAMYFCASTGAREETQYFGPGTRLLVL.

The CDR3 sequence: CASSYGSQETQYF. CDR3 nucleotide sequence: TGTGCCAGCAGTTACGGCAGCCAAGAGACCCAGTACTTC. This chain uses TRBV6-2 or TRBV6-3 with TRBJ2-5; D unclear. Germline loops: CDR1 MNHEY, CDR2 SVGEGT. The CDR3 spans 13 residues. The V end lost 2 bases, the J end lost 1 base, and 5 bases lay between the germline ends.

V and J are TRBV11-3 and TRBJ2-6; D is ambiguous. This CDR3 is built from 13 residues. CDR1 is SGHNT and CDR2 is YENEEA in the germline V gene. Trimming took off 1 base at V and 4 bases at J, with 2 bases between the two ends. CDR3 region: CASSLGGANVLTF. The CDR3 DNA reads as TGTGCCAGCAGCTTAGGGGGGGCCAACGTCCTGACTTTC.

The V and J genes are TRBV12-3 or TRBV12-4 and TRBJ1-2; D gene uncertain. CDR3 length: 13 amino acids. The V and J ends lost 6 bases and 2 bases respectively, with 10 bases between them. The CDR3 sequence is CASSRDGNYGYTF. The CDR3 DNA sequence: TGTGCCAGCAGCCGAGACGGAAACTATGGCTACACCTTC.

The chain carries TRBV7-8 and TRBJ2-3; D is undetermined. V was trimmed by 3 bases and J by 3 bases, leaving 13 bases between them. CDR3 length equals 15 residues. CDR1 is SGHVS, CDR2 FQNEAQ, per germline. DNA for the CDR3: TGTGCCAGCAGCTTGATGCTGGACCGGACAGATACGCAGTATTTT. Protein product: CASSLMLDRTDTQYF.

The chain uses TRBV11-2 and TRBJ1-1; weak D call: TRBD1 (6 bases). The V gene lost 4 bases and the J gene lost 1 base, with 16 bases spanning the gap. The germline CDR1 and CDR2 sequences are SGHAT and FQNNGV. CDR3 length equals 16 residues. The CDR3 nucleotides read TGTGCCAGCAGCTCAACACAGGGAGGCTCGAACACTGAAGCTTTCTTT. This sequence encodes CASSSTQGGSNTEAFF.

The chain links TRBV4-1 to TRBJ2-3; D not resolved. The germline gives CDR1 MGHRA, CDR2 YSYEKL. The CDR3 is 14 residues long. V was cut by 3 bases and J by 1 base, with 8 bases left in between. CDR3 nucleotides: TGCGCCAGCAGCCATCCAGGAGGCACAGATACGCAGTATTTT. It yields the protein CASSHPGGTDTQYF.

The chain couples TRBV5-1 to TRBJ2-7; D possibly corresponds to TRBD1 (6 bases). The CDR3 is made up of 15 amino acids. Germline CDR1 reads SGHRS; CDR2 reads YFSETQ. V lost 4 bases and J 2 bases, leaving 16 bases between the germline ends. The CDR3 DNA reads TGCGCCAGCAGCCCGTCGGGACAACAAGCCTACGAGCAGTACTTC. This codes for CASSPSGQQAYEQYF.

A single count supports this clone. J is TRBJ2-1 and V is TRBV5-1; 8 nucleotides line up with TRBD2. CDR1 SGHRS and CDR2 YFSETQ come from the germline V gene. The CDR3 covers 15 residues. V shed 0 bases, J shed 8 bases, and the junction held 7 bases outside the gene matches. CDR3 DNA: TGCGCCAGCAGCTTGGGGATTAGCGGGAACCATGAGCAGTTCTTC. Encoded protein: CASSLGISGNHEQFF.

The genes are TRBV9 and TRBJ1-3, with D maybe TRBD1 (5 bases). The CDR3 runs to 15 residues. The germline V and J ends were trimmed by 7 bases and 1 base, with 15 bases remaining between them. Per germline, CDR1 SGDLS and CDR2 YYNGEE. CDR3 DNA sequence: TGTGCCAGCGGACCTGACCCAGGGTCTGGAAACACCATATATTTT. Residues: CASGPDPGSGNTIYF.

V usage is TRBV9 and J usage is TRBJ1-6; D ambiguous. This CDR3 is built from 14 residues. Germline assignment: CDR1 SGDLS and CDR2 YYNGEE. V lost 0 bases and J 4 bases, leaving 5 bases between the germline ends. This chain's CDR3 is CASSVAEYNSPLHF. The DNA for the CDR3 is TGTGCCAGCAGCGTAGCCGAGTATAATTCACCCCTCCACTTT. The variable domain in full, completed from reference TRBV9 and TRBJ1-6, reads DSGVTQTPKHLITATGQRVTLRCSPRSGDLSVYWYQQSLDQGLQFLIQYYNGEERAKGNILERFSAQQFPDLHSELNLSSLELGDSALYFCASSVAEYNSPLHFGNGTRLTVT.